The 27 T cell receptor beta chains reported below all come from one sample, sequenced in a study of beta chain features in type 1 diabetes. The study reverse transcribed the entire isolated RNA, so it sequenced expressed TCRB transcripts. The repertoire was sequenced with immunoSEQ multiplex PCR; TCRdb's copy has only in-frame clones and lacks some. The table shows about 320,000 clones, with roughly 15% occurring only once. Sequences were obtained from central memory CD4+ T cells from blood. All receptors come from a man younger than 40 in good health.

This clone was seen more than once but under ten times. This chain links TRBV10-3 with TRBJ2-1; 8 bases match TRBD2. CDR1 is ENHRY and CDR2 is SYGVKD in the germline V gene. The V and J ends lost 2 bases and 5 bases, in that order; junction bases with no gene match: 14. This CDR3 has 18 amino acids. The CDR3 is CAISERLAGENYHNEQFF. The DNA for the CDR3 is TGTGCCATCAGTGAGCGGCTAGCGGGTGAGAATTACCACAATGAGCAGTTCTTC.

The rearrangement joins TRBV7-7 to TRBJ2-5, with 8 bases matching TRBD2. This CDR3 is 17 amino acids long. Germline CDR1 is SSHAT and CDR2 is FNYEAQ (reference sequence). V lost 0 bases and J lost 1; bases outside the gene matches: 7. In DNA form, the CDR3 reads TGTGCCAGCAGCTTAGCGTACCCCGGGGGGGGCCAAGAGACCCAGTACTTC. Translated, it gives CASSLAYPGGGQETQYF.

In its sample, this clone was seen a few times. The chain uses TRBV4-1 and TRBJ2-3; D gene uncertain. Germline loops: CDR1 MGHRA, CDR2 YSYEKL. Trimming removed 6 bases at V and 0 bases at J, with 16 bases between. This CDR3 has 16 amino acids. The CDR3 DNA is TGCGCCAGCAGTCAACCTAAAGCCGCGAGCACAGATACGCAGTATTTT. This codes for CASSQPKAASTDTQYF.

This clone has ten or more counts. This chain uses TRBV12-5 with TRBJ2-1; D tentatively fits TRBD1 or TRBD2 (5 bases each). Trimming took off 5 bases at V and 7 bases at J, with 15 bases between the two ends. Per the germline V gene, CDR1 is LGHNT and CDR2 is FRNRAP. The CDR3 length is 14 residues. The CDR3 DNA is TGTGCTAGTGGTAACCACGGGACCCTTAATGAGCAGTTCTTC. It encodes CASGNHGTLNEQFF.

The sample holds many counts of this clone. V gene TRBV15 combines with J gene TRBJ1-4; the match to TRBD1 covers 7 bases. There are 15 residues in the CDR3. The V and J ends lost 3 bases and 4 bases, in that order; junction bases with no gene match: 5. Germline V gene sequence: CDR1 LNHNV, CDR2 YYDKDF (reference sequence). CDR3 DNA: TGTGCCACCAGCAGTCGACAGGGCGTTAATGAAAAACTGTTTTTT. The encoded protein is CATSSRQGVNEKLFF.

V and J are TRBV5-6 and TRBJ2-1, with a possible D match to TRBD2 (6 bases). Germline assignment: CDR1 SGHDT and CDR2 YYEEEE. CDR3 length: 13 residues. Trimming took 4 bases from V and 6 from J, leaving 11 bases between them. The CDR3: CASSPTSVNEQFF. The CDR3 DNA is TGTGCCAGCAGCCCGACTAGTGTCAATGAGCAGTTCTTC.

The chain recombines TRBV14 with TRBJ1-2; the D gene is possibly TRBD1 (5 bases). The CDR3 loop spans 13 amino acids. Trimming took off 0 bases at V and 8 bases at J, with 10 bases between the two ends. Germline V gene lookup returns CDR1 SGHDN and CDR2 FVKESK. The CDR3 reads CASSQDRGWGYTF. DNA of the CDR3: TGTGCCAGCAGCCAAGATAGGGGCTGGGGCTACACCTTC.

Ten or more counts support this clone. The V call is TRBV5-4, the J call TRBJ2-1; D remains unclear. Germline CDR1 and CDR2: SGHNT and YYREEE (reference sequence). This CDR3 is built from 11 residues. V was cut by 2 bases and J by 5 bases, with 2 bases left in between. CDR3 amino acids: CASSFNNEQFF. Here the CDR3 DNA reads TGTGCCAGCAGCTTTAACAATGAGCAGTTCTTC. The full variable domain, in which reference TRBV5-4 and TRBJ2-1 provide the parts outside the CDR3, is ETGVTQSPTHLIKTRGQQVTLRCSSQSGHNTVSWYQQALGQGPQFIFQYYREEENGRGNFPPRFSGLQFPNYSSELNVNALELDDSALYLCASSFNNEQFFGPGTRLTVL.

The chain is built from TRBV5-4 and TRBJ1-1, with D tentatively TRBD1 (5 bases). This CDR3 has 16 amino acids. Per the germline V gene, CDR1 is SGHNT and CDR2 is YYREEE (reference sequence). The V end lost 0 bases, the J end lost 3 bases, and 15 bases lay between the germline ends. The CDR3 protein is CASSLGQKKWDTEAFF. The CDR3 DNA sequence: TGTGCCAGCAGCTTGGGACAGAAGAAGTGGGACACTGAAGCTTTCTTT.

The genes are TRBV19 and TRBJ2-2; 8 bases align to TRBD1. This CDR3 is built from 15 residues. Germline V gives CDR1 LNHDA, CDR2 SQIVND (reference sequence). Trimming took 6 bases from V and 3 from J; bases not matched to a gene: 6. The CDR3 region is CASRARGLDTGELFF. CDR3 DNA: TGTGCCAGTAGGGCCAGGGGGCTAGACACCGGGGAGCTGTTTTTT.

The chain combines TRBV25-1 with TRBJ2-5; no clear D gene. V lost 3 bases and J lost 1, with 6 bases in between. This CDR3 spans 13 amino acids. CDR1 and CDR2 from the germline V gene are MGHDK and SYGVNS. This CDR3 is CASSDLFQETQYF. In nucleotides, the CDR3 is TGTGCCAGCAGTGATCTATTCCAAGAGACCCAGTACTTC.

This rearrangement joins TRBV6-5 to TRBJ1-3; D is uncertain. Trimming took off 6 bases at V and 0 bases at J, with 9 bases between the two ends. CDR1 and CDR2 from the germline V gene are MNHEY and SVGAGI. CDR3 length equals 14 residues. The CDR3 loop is CASRNSNSGNTIYF. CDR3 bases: TGTGCCAGCAGGAACAGCAACTCTGGAAACACCATATATTTT.

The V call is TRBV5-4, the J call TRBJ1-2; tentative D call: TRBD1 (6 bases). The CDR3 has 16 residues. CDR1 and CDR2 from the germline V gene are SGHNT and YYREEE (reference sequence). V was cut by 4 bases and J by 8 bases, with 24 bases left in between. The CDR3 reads CASSPPPGQMMEGYTF. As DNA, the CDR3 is TGTGCCAGCAGCCCTCCACCTGGACAGATGATGGAAGGCTACACCTTC.

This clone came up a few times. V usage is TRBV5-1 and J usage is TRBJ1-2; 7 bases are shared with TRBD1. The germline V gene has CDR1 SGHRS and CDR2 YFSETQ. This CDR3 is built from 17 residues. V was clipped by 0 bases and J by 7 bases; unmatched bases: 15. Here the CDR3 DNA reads TGCGCCAGCAGCTTGGCCACAGGGGAGACTCTCTTCGGTGGCTACACCTTC. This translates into CASSLATGETLFGGYTF. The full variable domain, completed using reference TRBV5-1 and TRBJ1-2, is KAGVTQTPRYLIKTRGQQVTLSCSPISGHRSVSWYQQTPGQGLQFLFEYFSETQRNKGNFPGRFSGRQFSNSRSEMNVSTLELGDSALYLCASSLATGETLFGGYTFGSGTRLTVV.

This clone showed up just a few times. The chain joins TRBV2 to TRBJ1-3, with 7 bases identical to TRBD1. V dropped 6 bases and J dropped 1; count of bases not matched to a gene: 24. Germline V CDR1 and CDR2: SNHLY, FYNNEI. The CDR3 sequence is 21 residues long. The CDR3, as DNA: TGTGCCAGCAGGTTACGCGGGACAGCAGTAAAGGGGATTGTGTCTGGAAACACCATATATTTT. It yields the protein CASRLRGTAVKGIVSGNTIYF.

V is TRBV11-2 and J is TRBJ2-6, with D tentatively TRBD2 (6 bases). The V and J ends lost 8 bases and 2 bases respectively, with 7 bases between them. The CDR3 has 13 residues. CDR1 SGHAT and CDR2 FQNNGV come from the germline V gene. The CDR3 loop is CASGGTGANVLTF. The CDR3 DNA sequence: TGTGCCAGCGGGGGGACTGGGGCCAACGTCCTGACTTTC.

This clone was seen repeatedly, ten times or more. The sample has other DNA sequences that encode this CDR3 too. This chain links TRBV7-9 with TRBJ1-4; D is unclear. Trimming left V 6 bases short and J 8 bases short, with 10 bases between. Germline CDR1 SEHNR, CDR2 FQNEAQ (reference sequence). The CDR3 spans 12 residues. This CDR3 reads CASSLMGEKLFF. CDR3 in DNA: TGTGCCAGCAGTTTGATGGGAGAAAAACTGTTTTTT.

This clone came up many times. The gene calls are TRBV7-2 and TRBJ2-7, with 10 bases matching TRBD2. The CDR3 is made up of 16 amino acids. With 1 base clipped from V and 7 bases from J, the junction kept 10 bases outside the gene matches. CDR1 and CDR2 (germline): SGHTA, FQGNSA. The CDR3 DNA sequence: TGTGCCAGCAGCTTAGTCCCCAGCGGGGGGGCGGATGAGCAGTACTTC. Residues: CASSLVPSGGADEQYF.

This CDR3 reads CASSQTLQGRENTQYF. The CDR3 DNA reads as TGCGCCAGCAGCCAAACTTTACAGGGGCGGGAAAATACGCAGTATTTT. J is TRBJ2-3 and V is TRBV4-1; weak D call: TRBD1 (7 bases). Germline lookup yields CDR1 MGHRA and CDR2 YSYEKL. The V end was cut by 2 bases, the J end by 7 bases, with 19 bases between. The CDR3 extends over 16 amino acids.

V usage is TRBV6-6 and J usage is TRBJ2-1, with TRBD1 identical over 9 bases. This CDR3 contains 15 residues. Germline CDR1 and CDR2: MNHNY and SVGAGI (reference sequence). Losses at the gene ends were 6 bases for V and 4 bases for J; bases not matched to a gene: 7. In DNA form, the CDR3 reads TGTGCCAGCAGGTCGACAGGGGGTGATTACAATGAGCAGTTCTTC. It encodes CASRSTGGDYNEQFF.

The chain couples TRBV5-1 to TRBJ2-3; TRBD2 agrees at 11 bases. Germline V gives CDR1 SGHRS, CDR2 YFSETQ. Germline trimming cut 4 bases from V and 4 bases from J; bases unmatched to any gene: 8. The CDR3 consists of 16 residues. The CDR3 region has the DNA TGCGCCAGCAGCCAACAGGGGACTAGCGGCGCAGATACGCAGTATTTT. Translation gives CASSQQGTSGADTQYF. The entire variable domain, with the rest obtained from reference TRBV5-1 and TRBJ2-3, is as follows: KAGVTQTPRYLIKTRGQQVTLSCSPISGHRSVSWYQQTPGQGLQFLFEYFSETQRNKGNFPGRFSGRQFSNSRSEMNVSTLELGDSALYLCASSQQGTSGADTQYFGPGTRLTVL.

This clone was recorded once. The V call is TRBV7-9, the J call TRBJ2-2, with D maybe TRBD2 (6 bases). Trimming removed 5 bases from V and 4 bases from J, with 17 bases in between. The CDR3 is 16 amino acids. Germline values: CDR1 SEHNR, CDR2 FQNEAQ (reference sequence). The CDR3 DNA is TGTGCCAGCAGCCTCGGGGGAGGCCTGGTCACCGGGGAGCTGTTTTTT. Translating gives CASSLGGGLVTGELFF.

The CDR3 sequence: CASSERTGPPRGSPLHF. The CDR3 region has the DNA TGTGCCAGCAGTGAACGCACAGGTCCTCCTAGGGGTTCACCCCTCCACTTT. The J gene is TRBJ1-6, the V gene TRBV6-1; D is perhaps TRBD1 (5 bases). The CDR3 is 17 amino acids. CDR1 and CDR2 (germline): MNHNS, SASEGT. Between the trimmed V and J ends, which lost 2 bases and 9 bases, there was a span of 20 bases.

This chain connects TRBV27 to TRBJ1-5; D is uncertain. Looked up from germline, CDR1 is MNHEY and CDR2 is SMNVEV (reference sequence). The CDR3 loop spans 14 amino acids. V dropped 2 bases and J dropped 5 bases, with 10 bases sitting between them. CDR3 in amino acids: CASSLEGRDQPQHF. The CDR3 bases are TGTGCCAGCAGTTTAGAGGGAAGGGATCAGCCCCAGCATTTT.

Here the CDR3 reads CASSLGQRTSGSRETQYF. CDR3 coding DNA: TGTGCCAGCAGCTTAGGACAGAGGACTAGCGGGAGTAGAGAGACCCAGTACTTC. J is TRBJ2-5 and V is TRBV11-1, with 13 bases aligning to TRBD2. J gave up 4 bases and V 1 base, and 9 bases lay outside the gene matches. Germline loops: CDR1 SGHAT, CDR2 FQDESV (reference sequence). CDR3 length equals 18 residues.

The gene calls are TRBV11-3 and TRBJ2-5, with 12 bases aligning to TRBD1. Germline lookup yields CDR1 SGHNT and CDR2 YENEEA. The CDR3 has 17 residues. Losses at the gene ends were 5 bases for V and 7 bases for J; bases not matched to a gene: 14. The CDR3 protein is CASSTPWGQGARVTQYF. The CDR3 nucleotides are TGTGCCAGCAGCACTCCGTGGGGACAGGGGGCGAGGGTGACCCAGTACTTC.

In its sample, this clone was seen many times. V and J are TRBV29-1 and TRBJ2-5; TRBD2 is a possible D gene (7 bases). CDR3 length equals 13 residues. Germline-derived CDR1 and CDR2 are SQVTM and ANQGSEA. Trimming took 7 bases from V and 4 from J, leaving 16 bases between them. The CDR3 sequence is CSASGGRGETQYF. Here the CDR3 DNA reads TGCAGCGCCTCCGGGGGGCGGGGAGAGACCCAGTACTTC.